Listed below are T cell receptor beta chains from one sample, sequenced in a study of T cell responses to AZD1222 COVID-19 vaccine. Sequencing used immunoSEQ multiplex PCR; TCRdb keeps in-frame clones, though not all of them. Of 140,000 or so clones in the sample, roughly 88% were seen once. This specimen consisted of peripheral blood, obtained on day 0 of AZD1222 vaccination. The receptors derive from an adult in good health. Both conserved end residues are part of each CDR3. A D gene is named only where the DNA matches it firmly. Clone size is given for some rows only: seen once, a few or many times, or a class if the clone is expanded.

j_gene: TRBJ2-7; len: 15; abundance: NA; v_gene: TRBV7-6; d_gene: TRBD2; CDR3aa: CASSLATSGGSEQYF; CDR3nt: TGTGCCAGCAGCTTAGCGACTAGCGGGGGTAGCGAGCAGTACTTC
j_gene: TRBJ2-3; len: 15; abundance: NA; v_gene: TRBV11-1; d_gene: TRBD2; CDR3aa: CASSPGLAGEDTQYF; CDR3nt: TGTGCCAGCAGCCCAGGACTAGCGGGAGAAGATACGCAGTATTTT
j_gene: TRBJ1-2; len: 14; abundance: NA; v_gene: TRBV2; d_gene: TRBD1; CDR3aa: CASSASQGQGGYTF; CDR3nt: TGTGCCAGCAGCGCTTCACAGGGGCAAGGTGGCTACACCTTC
j_gene: TRBJ1-6; len: 14; abundance: NA; v_gene: TRBV5-1; d_gene: NA; CDR3aa: CASSMAGADSPLHF; CDR3nt: TGCGCCAGCAGCATGGCGGGGGCGGATTCACCCCTCCACTTT
j_gene: TRBJ1-2; len: 11; abundance: NA; v_gene: TRBV6-2/TRBV6-3; d_gene: NA; CDR3aa: CASSSFYGYTF; CDR3nt: TGTGCCAGCAGTTCCTTCTATGGCTACACCTTC
j_gene: TRBJ2-6; len: 18; abundance: NA; v_gene: TRBV12-5; d_gene: NA; CDR3aa: CASGLVHDSVPGANVLTF; CDR3nt: TGTGCTAGTGGTTTGGTACATGATTCGGTTCCTGGGGCCAACGTCCTGACTTTC
j_gene: TRBJ2-5; len: 16; abundance: NA; v_gene: TRBV5-4; d_gene: NA; CDR3aa: CASSLGALGTQETQYF; CDR3nt: TGTGCCAGCAGCTTGGGTGCTTTGGGTACCCAAGAGACCCAGTACTTC
j_gene: TRBJ2-3; len: 16; abundance: NA; v_gene: TRBV7-9; d_gene: TRBD2; CDR3aa: CASSLVLAGAGDTQYF; CDR3nt: TGTGCCAGCAGCTTAGTACTAGCGGGAGCGGGAGATACGCAGTATTTT
j_gene: TRBJ2-1; len: 15; abundance: NA; v_gene: TRBV27; d_gene: TRBD2; CDR3aa: CASSLGRGPNNEQFF; CDR3nt: TGTGCCAGCAGTTTAGGGAGGGGACCAAACAATGAGCAGTTCTTC
j_gene: TRBJ2-2; len: 14; abundance: once; v_gene: TRBV4-3; d_gene: NA; CDR3aa: CASSQVVYTGELFF; CDR3nt: TGCGCCAGCAGCCAAGTTGTCTACACCGGGGAGCTGTTTTTT
j_gene: TRBJ2-3; len: 11; abundance: NA; v_gene: TRBV30; d_gene: NA; CDR3aa: CAWSDPDTQYF; CDR3nt: TGTGCCTGGAGTGACCCAGATACGCAGTATTTT
j_gene: TRBJ1-1; len: 12; abundance: NA; v_gene: TRBV10-3; d_gene: NA; CDR3aa: CAINGGNTEAFF; CDR3nt: TGTGCCATCAATGGGGGGAACACTGAAGCTTTCTTT
j_gene: TRBJ1-1; len: 14; abundance: NA; v_gene: TRBV7-2; d_gene: NA; CDR3aa: CASSLEGRGGEAFF; CDR3nt: TGTGCCAGCAGCTTAGAGGGTCGAGGGGGGGAAGCTTTCTTT
j_gene: TRBJ2-3; len: 15; abundance: few; v_gene: TRBV5-8; d_gene: TRBD1; CDR3aa: CASSAGTGITDTQYF; CDR3nt: TGTGCCAGCAGCGCTGGGACAGGGATAACAGATACGCAGTATTTT
j_gene: TRBJ1-2; len: 12; abundance: NA; v_gene: TRBV12-3/TRBV12-4; d_gene: NA; CDR3aa: CASSVQGRGYTF; CDR3nt: TGTGCCAGCAGTGTCCAGGGACGAGGCTACACCTTC
j_gene: TRBJ1-1; len: 13; abundance: NA; v_gene: TRBV6-5; d_gene: NA; CDR3aa: CASSYGGEAEAFF; CDR3nt: TGTGCCAGCAGTTACGGAGGGGAGGCTGAAGCTTTCTTT
j_gene: TRBJ2-7; len: 17; abundance: NA; v_gene: TRBV18; d_gene: NA; CDR3aa: CASSPPVRLKVAYEQYF; CDR3nt: TGTGCCAGCTCACCACCGGTTAGGCTTAAAGTAGCCTACGAGCAGTACTTC
j_gene: TRBJ1-6; len: 13; abundance: NA; v_gene: TRBV9; d_gene: NA; CDR3aa: CASSVGGDAPLHF; CDR3nt: TGTGCCAGCAGCGTGGGAGGGGACGCACCCCTCCACTTT
j_gene: TRBJ1-1; len: 13; abundance: NA; v_gene: TRBV14; d_gene: NA; CDR3aa: CASSQDRVTEAFF; CDR3nt: TGTGCCAGCAGCCAAGACAGGGTCACTGAAGCTTTCTTT
j_gene: TRBJ1-4; len: 16; abundance: NA; v_gene: TRBV7-2; d_gene: TRBD1; CDR3aa: CPSSTRHDRGREKLFF; CDR3nt: TGTCCCAGCAGCACACGACACGACAGGGGGCGGGAAAAACTGTTTTTT
j_gene: TRBJ1-2; len: 13; abundance: NA; v_gene: TRBV11-2; d_gene: NA; CDR3aa: CASSLIRGGGYTF; CDR3nt: TGTGCCAGCAGCTTAATTAGGGGCGGGGGCTACACCTTC
j_gene: TRBJ1-5; len: 14; abundance: NA; v_gene: TRBV20-1; d_gene: NA; CDR3aa: CSASNSRSNQPQHF; CDR3nt: TGCAGTGCTAGTAACAGTAGGAGCAATCAGCCCCAGCATTTT
j_gene: TRBJ1-4; len: 15; abundance: NA; v_gene: TRBV19; d_gene: NA; CDR3aa: CASRPDRSTNEKLFF; CDR3nt: TGTGCCAGTAGACCCGACAGATCAACTAATGAAAAACTGTTTTTT
j_gene: TRBJ1-5; len: 15; abundance: NA; v_gene: TRBV28; d_gene: NA; CDR3aa: CASSPGDRDNQPQHF; CDR3nt: TGTGCCAGCAGTCCGGGGGACCGAGACAATCAGCCCCAGCATTTT
j_gene: TRBJ1-2; len: 12; abundance: NA; v_gene: TRBV30; d_gene: NA; CDR3aa: CAWREDLDGYTF; CDR3nt: TGTGCCTGGAGAGAGGACCTGGATGGCTACACCTTC
j_gene: TRBJ2-5; len: 14; abundance: NA; v_gene: TRBV11-2; d_gene: TRBD2; CDR3aa: CASSLDGGSQTQYF; CDR3nt: TGTGCCAGCAGCTTAGATGGCGGGAGTCAGACCCAGTACTTC
j_gene: TRBJ2-6; len: 13; abundance: NA; v_gene: TRBV3-1/TRBV3-2; d_gene: NA; CDR3aa: CASSQDGVQVLTF; CDR3nt: TGTGCCAGCAGCCAAGATGGGGTTCAGGTCCTGACTTTC
j_gene: TRBJ2-7; len: 17; abundance: NA; v_gene: TRBV7-2; d_gene: TRBD2; CDR3aa: CASSLEFLAGGYYEQYF; CDR3nt: TGTGCCAGCAGCTTAGAGTTCCTAGCGGGAGGATATTACGAGCAGTACTTC
j_gene: TRBJ2-1; len: 13; abundance: NA; v_gene: TRBV18; d_gene: NA; CDR3aa: CASSPGLDNEQFF; CDR3nt: TGTGCCAGCTCACCCGGGCTTGACAATGAGCAGTTCTTC
j_gene: TRBJ1-1; len: 14; abundance: NA; v_gene: TRBV4-1; d_gene: NA; CDR3aa: CASSRSDTYTEAFF; CDR3nt: TGCGCCAGCAGCCGATCCGACACTTACACTGAAGCTTTCTTT
j_gene: TRBJ2-7; len: 13; abundance: NA; v_gene: TRBV14; d_gene: NA; CDR3aa: CASSQLQGYEQYF; CDR3nt: TGTGCCAGCAGCCAACTACAGGGTTACGAGCAGTACTTC
j_gene: TRBJ1-1; len: 10; abundance: NA; v_gene: TRBV27; d_gene: NA; CDR3aa: CASGLHEAFF; CDR3nt: TGTGCCAGCGGACTCCATGAAGCTTTCTTT
j_gene: TRBJ2-3; len: 13; abundance: NA; v_gene: TRBV18; d_gene: NA; CDR3aa: CASSLGMADTQYF; CDR3nt: TGTGCCAGCTCGCTCGGGATGGCAGATACGCAGTATTTT
j_gene: TRBJ1-2; len: 13; abundance: NA; v_gene: TRBV2; d_gene: NA; CDR3aa: CASRTDSNYGYTF; CDR3nt: TGTGCCAGCAGGACAGACTCTAACTATGGCTACACCTTC
j_gene: TRBJ1-1; len: 12; abundance: NA; v_gene: TRBV24-1; d_gene: NA; CDR3aa: CATSDTGTEAFF; CDR3nt: TGTGCCACCAGTGATACGGGGACTGAAGCTTTCTTT
j_gene: TRBJ2-7; len: 14; abundance: NA; v_gene: TRBV7-8; d_gene: NA; CDR3aa: CASSLVGGSYEQYF; CDR3nt: TGTGCCAGCAGCTTAGTTGGGGGGTCCTACGAGCAGTACTTC
j_gene: TRBJ1-3; len: 13; abundance: NA; v_gene: TRBV6-2/TRBV6-3; d_gene: NA; CDR3aa: CASSSRSGNTIYF; CDR3nt: TGTGCCAGCAGTTCCAGGTCTGGAAACACCATATATTTT
j_gene: TRBJ2-5; len: 15; abundance: NA; v_gene: TRBV5-4; d_gene: NA; CDR3aa: CASSLGAGMGETQYF; CDR3nt: TGTGCCAGCAGCTTGGGGGCGGGGATGGGAGAGACCCAGTACTTC
j_gene: TRBJ1-2; len: 18; abundance: NA; v_gene: TRBV21-1; d_gene: NA; CDR3aa: CASSKRFRAVGKNYGYTF; CDR3nt: TGTGCCAGCAGCAAAAGATTCAGGGCGGTGGGCAAAAACTATGGCTACACCTTC
j_gene: TRBJ2-7; len: 17; abundance: NA; v_gene: TRBV3-1/TRBV3-2; d_gene: TRBD1; CDR3aa: CASTGGTGGNLAYEQYF; CDR3nt: TGTGCCAGCACCGGAGGGACAGGGGGCAATCTGGCCTACGAGCAGTACTTC
j_gene: TRBJ2-5; len: 15; abundance: NA; v_gene: TRBV3-1/TRBV3-2; d_gene: NA; CDR3aa: CASSQSFRDTLTQYF; CDR3nt: TGTGCCAGCAGTCAGAGTTTCCGGGATACGCTGACCCAGTACTTC
j_gene: TRBJ2-1; len: 12; abundance: NA; v_gene: TRBV19; d_gene: TRBD1; CDR3aa: CASSIGQGEQFF; CDR3nt: TGTGCCAGTAGTATCGGACAGGGTGAGCAGTTCTTC
j_gene: TRBJ1-5; len: 16; abundance: NA; v_gene: TRBV27; d_gene: TRBD1; CDR3aa: CASSPQPGQVNQPQHF; CDR3nt: TGTGCCAGCAGCCCCCAACCGGGACAGGTCAATCAGCCCCAGCATTTT
j_gene: TRBJ1-4; len: 14; abundance: NA; v_gene: TRBV19; d_gene: NA; CDR3aa: CASSIGSGAEKLFF; CDR3nt: TGTGCCAGTAGTATTGGGTCGGGGGCCGAAAAACTGTTTTTT
j_gene: TRBJ2-7; len: 14; abundance: NA; v_gene: TRBV11-2; d_gene: TRBD1; CDR3aa: CASSWGQGGYEQYF; CDR3nt: TGTGCCAGCAGCTGGGGACAGGGGGGCTACGAGCAGTACTTC
j_gene: TRBJ2-5; len: 15; abundance: NA; v_gene: TRBV19; d_gene: NA; CDR3aa: CASSFLGTPGETQYF; CDR3nt: TGTGCCAGTAGCTTTCTCGGGACCCCCGGCGAGACCCAGTACTTC
j_gene: TRBJ2-3; len: 15; abundance: NA; v_gene: TRBV28; d_gene: TRBD2; CDR3aa: CASRFSGRFTDTQYF; CDR3nt: TGTGCCAGCAGATTTAGCGGGAGATTTACAGATACGCAGTATTTT
j_gene: TRBJ1-3; len: 18; abundance: NA; v_gene: TRBV3-1/TRBV3-2; d_gene: TRBD1; CDR3aa: CASSQFPGGNNWGNTIYF; CDR3nt: TGTGCCAGCAGCCAATTCCCAGGGGGCAACAATTGGGGAAACACCATATATTTT
j_gene: TRBJ2-1; len: 15; abundance: NA; v_gene: TRBV5-6; d_gene: NA; CDR3aa: CASSSLVGGYNEQFF; CDR3nt: TGTGCCAGCAGCTCTTTGGTGGGGGGTTACAATGAGCAGTTCTTC
j_gene: TRBJ1-4; len: 15; abundance: NA; v_gene: TRBV5-4; d_gene: TRBD1; CDR3aa: CASSVLQGNNEKLFF; CDR3nt: TGTGCCAGCAGCGTCCTACAGGGGAATAATGAAAAACTGTTTTTT